This T cell receptor beta chain came from a study of cytomegalovirus exposure and HLA in healthy donors. PCR primers comprised 60 Vbeta and 13 Jbeta primers. Measured with immunoSEQ multiplex PCR; TCRdb has only the in-frame clones, and not every one. The data show 150,000 to 200,000 clones, around 84% seen once. The CDR3 covers 15 residues. CDR1 and CDR2 from the germline V gene are SGHAT and FQNNGV. Trimming removed 5 bases at V and 5 bases at J, with 18 bases between. This clone appeared once. This sequence was found in a woman between 45 and 60 years old in good health and CMV-seropositive. This sequence joins TRBV11-2 and TRBJ2-5, with TRBD2 as a possible D gene (6 bases). Sequencing used PBMCs. The chain's CDR3 is CASSPQRLVGETQYF. CDR3 DNA sequence: TGTGCCAGCAGCCCACAGCGACTAGTCGGGGAGACCCAGTACTTC.